The sequence of this T cell receptor beta chain was determined in a study of cytomegalovirus exposure and HLA in healthy donors. Whole-study results and caveats: Certain sequence variants were highly shared and formed a cluster, and this cluster was likely a sequencing artifact. In a later analysis, several top co-occurrence clusters appeared linked to parvovirus B19, influenza, CMV and Epstein-Barr virus.

The CDR3 consists of 18 residues. The V gene end was trimmed by 3 bases and the J gene end by 1 base; junction bases not matched to a gene: 15. Germline CDR1 MNHEY, CDR2 SMNVEV (reference sequence). 13 Jbeta primers and 60 Vbeta primers were used for the PCR. The repertoire was sequenced with immunoSEQ multiplex PCR; TCRdb's copy has only in-frame clones and lacks some. Here the sample spans about 170,000 clones, roughly 80% being singletons. To note about this clone: The antigen is not known.

The V gene is TRBV27, the J gene TRBJ2-7; 7 bases agree with TRBD2. The specimen sequenced was PBMCs. The TCR sequence derives from a male donor in good health and CMV-seronegative. In nucleotides, the CDR3 is TGTGCCAGCAGTTTTGGAATCCCGGGGCTAGCGGCATCCTACGAGCAGTACTTC. It encodes CASSFGIPGLAASYEQYF.